Shown below are 20 T cell receptor beta chains from a single sample sequenced in a study of long-term antiretroviral therapy in people with HIV. Samples were assayed with immunoSEQ v3.0 at survey level. TCRdb's copy holds only in-frame clones and misses some; the assay was immunoSEQ multiplex PCR. The sample comprises 25,000 or so clones, about 93% of which are singletons, and 10% rests with the top ten. The sample here was unsorted PBMCs, taken 6.2 years after starting antiretroviral therapy. Receptors were obtained from a man aged 35 to 55 with HIV.

This chain uses TRBV6-6 with TRBJ1-5, with D possibly TRBD1 on 6 matching bases. The germline V and J ends were trimmed by 0 bases and 4 bases, with 10 bases remaining between them. The CDR3 consists of 15 residues. Germline CDR1 reads MNHNY; CDR2 reads SVGAGI (reference sequence). The CDR3, as DNA: TGTGCCAGCAGTTACTCCCCGGGGGCTAATCAGCCCCAGCATTTT. Amino acids: CASSYSPGANQPQHF.

The V call is TRBV7-9, the J call TRBJ2-7; a weak D match, TRBD2 (6 bases). Trimming cost V 5 bases and J 3 bases, with 8 bases left between them. CDR3 length: 12 amino acids. Per the germline V gene, CDR1 is SEHNR and CDR2 is FQNEAQ (reference sequence). CDR3 bases: TGTGCCAGCAGCCCCGGGAGCTACGAGCAGTACTTC. As protein: CASSPGSYEQYF.

The rearrangement joins TRBV10-2 to TRBJ2-7; D possibly corresponds to TRBD2 (5 bases). The CDR3 contains 12 residues. Germline V gene sequence: CDR1 WSHSY, CDR2 SAAADI. V was shortened by 11 bases and J by 7 bases, with 18 bases between the two germline ends. CDR3 amino acids: CASRRSTGEQYF. CDR3 DNA: TGCGCCTCCCGAAGGTCCACGGGGGAGCAGTACTTC.

The CDR3 loop reads CASSSLRGGYNEQFF. As DNA, the CDR3 is TGTGCCAGCAGCTCCCTCCGCGGCGGCTACAATGAGCAGTTCTTC. V and J are TRBV7-3 and TRBJ2-1; D is unclear. The CDR3 is 15 amino acids. Germline-derived CDR1 and CDR2 are SGHTA and FQGTGA. Between the trimmed V and J ends, which lost 4 bases and 3 bases, there was a span of 13 bases.

The V and J genes are TRBV19 and TRBJ1-5; weak D call: TRBD1 (5 bases). Germline lookup yields CDR1 LNHDA and CDR2 SQIVND (reference sequence). V was clipped by 5 bases and J by 3 bases, with 11 bases between them. The CDR3 covers 14 residues. The CDR3 coding sequence is TGTGCCAGTAGTTGGATGGGGGACAATCAGCCCCAGCATTTT. Translation gives CASSWMGDNQPQHF.

V usage is TRBV6-5 and J usage is TRBJ1-1, with unresolved D. The germline V and J ends were trimmed by 4 bases and 0 bases, with 6 bases remaining between them. This CDR3 spans 13 amino acids. Germline CDR1 and CDR2: MNHEY and SVGAGI. Here the CDR3 reads CASSLILNTEAFF. Written as DNA, the CDR3 is TGTGCCAGCAGTTTGATCCTGAACACTGAAGCTTTCTTT.

The chain couples TRBV4-2 to TRBJ2-7, with a tentative D call TRBD2 (5 bases). Germline loops: CDR1 LGHNA, CDR2 YNFKEQ. The CDR3 covers 13 residues. Trimming left V 4 bases short and J 6 bases short, with 13 bases between. As DNA, the CDR3 is TGTGCCAGCAGCCTTAGTGGGAGCTCCGAGCAGTACTTC. This translates into CASSLSGSSEQYF.

This sequence joins TRBV5-1 and TRBJ1-6; D not certain. CDR3 length: 14 residues. V was trimmed by 4 bases and J by 12 bases, leaving 17 bases between them. Germline V gives CDR1 SGHRS, CDR2 YFSETQ. CDR3 in DNA: TGCGCCAGCAGCAAGACACTTGAGGATCTACCCCTCCACTTT. It specifies CASSKTLEDLPLHF.

This clone was seen just once. The rearrangement links TRBV6-5 to TRBJ2-7; 7 bases are a match to TRBD1. Germline CDR1 MNHEY, CDR2 SVGAGI. This CDR3 is 14 amino acids long. The V segment lost 7 bases and the J segment 6 bases; nucleotides outside the gene matches: 12. In nucleotides, the CDR3 is TGTGCCAGCATCAGTAGGGGGCCTGCGGGCGAGCAGTACTTC. Protein product: CASISRGPAGEQYF.

The V gene is TRBV29-1, the J gene TRBJ2-6; D is unresolved. The CDR3 runs 12 residues. Germline lookup yields CDR1 SQVTM and CDR2 ANQGSEA. With 6 bases removed from V and 0 bases from J, the gap between germline ends came to 3 bases. The CDR3 DNA reads as TGCAGCGTGGACTCTGGGGCCAACGTCCTGACTTTC. It specifies CSVDSGANVLTF.

This clone ranks as medium-sized. The chain has TRBV9 and TRBJ2-7, with D perhaps TRBD1 or TRBD2 (6 bases each). Trimming shortened V by 2 bases and J by 0 bases, and 12 bases separated the two germline ends. CDR1 is SGDLS, CDR2 YYNGEE, per germline. The CDR3 is 15 amino acids. DNA for the CDR3: TGTGCCAGCAGCGTGGGACACGGGAGCTCCTACGAGCAGTACTTC. It translates to CASSVGHGSSYEQYF.

This clone was seen a single time. V usage is TRBV18 and J usage is TRBJ2-5, with D tentatively TRBD1 or TRBD2 (5 bases each). The germline V gene has CDR1 KGHSH and CDR2 LQKENI. V was trimmed by 2 bases and J by 4 bases, leaving 14 bases between them. The CDR3 runs 15 residues. CDR3 DNA sequence: TGTGCCAGCTCACCAATTACCTCGAGGGGAGAGACCCAGTACTTC. This gives the protein CASSPITSRGETQYF. Filled out from reference TRBV18 and TRBJ2-5, the complete variable domain reads NAGVMQNPRHLVRRRGQEARLRCSPMKGHSHVYWYRQLPEEGLKFMVYLQKENIIDESGMPKERFSAEFPKEGPSILRIQQVVRGDSAAYFCASSPITSRGETQYFGPGTRLLVL.

The chain uses TRBV5-1 and TRBJ1-2; D unresolved. This CDR3 region has 15 residues. Looked up from germline, CDR1 is SGHRS and CDR2 is YFSETQ. The V end lost 2 bases, the J end lost 0 bases, and 11 bases lay between the germline ends. In DNA form, the CDR3 reads TGCGCCAGCAGCTTAGGCAGGACCTCTAACTATGGCTACACCTTC. Protein sequence: CASSLGRTSNYGYTF.

The sample holds a few counts of this clone. The chain has TRBV15 and TRBJ2-5, with D maybe TRBD2 (6 bases). V shed 4 bases and J shed 5 bases, with 20 bases lying between them. Germline assignment: CDR1 LNHNV and CDR2 YYDKDF (reference sequence). The CDR3 is made up of 16 amino acids. CDR3 in DNA: TGTGCCACCAGCAACATGCCGGCGGCTGGGGGGGAGACCCAGTACTTC. Translation: CATSNMPAAGGETQYF.

The chain has TRBV5-1 and TRBJ2-6; D call uncertain. The V end lost 8 bases, the J end lost 2 bases, and 11 bases lay between the germline ends. The germline V gene has CDR1 SGHRS and CDR2 YFSETQ. The CDR3 covers 14 residues. CDR3: CASYNSAGANVLTF. The DNA of the CDR3 is TGCGCCAGTTACAACAGTGCTGGGGCCAACGTCCTGACTTTC.

The V call is TRBV11-2, the J call TRBJ2-3; D unresolved. The germline CDR1 and CDR2 sequences are SGHAT and FQNNGV. The V end was cut by 3 bases, the J end by 0 bases, with 7 bases between. The CDR3 extends over 14 amino acids. The CDR3 here is CASSFQVSTDTQYF. The CDR3 DNA is TGTGCCAGCAGCTTTCAGGTCAGCACAGATACGCAGTATTTT.

As DNA, the CDR3 is TGTGCCAGCATGTGGGCAGGGGGCGGAGAGACCCAGTACTTC. It yields the protein CASMWAGGGETQYF. J is TRBJ2-5 and V is TRBV25-1, with TRBD1 matching 8 bases. The J segment lost 4 bases and the V segment lost 7 bases, leaving 8 bases of the junction unmatched. The CDR3 is 14 amino acids. The V gene's germline CDR1 is MGHDK and CDR2 SYGVNS.

V usage is TRBV20-1 and J usage is TRBJ2-3, with D unclear. CDR1 is DFQATT, CDR2 SNEGSKA, per germline (reference sequence). V was pared by 5 bases and J by 3 bases, with 3 bases between. This CDR3 contains 10 residues. The DNA of the CDR3 is TGCAGTGCTGGAACAGATACGCAGTATTTT. Translating gives CSAGTDTQYF.

The V gene is TRBV7-2, the J gene TRBJ2-2; possible D gene TRBD2, 5 bases. The CDR3 has 14 residues. Per the germline V gene, CDR1 is SGHTA and CDR2 is FQGNSA. Trimming left V 2 bases short and J 1 base short, with 5 bases between. CDR3 region: CASSLTRNTGELFF. The DNA for the CDR3 is TGTGCCAGCAGCTTAACTAGGAACACCGGGGAGCTGTTTTTT.

The chain uses TRBV10-3 and TRBJ1-1; no firm D call. Germline lookup yields CDR1 ENHRY and CDR2 SYGVKD. The CDR3 runs 13 residues. V was pared by 4 bases and J by 1 base, with 7 bases between. The CDR3 is CAISVGGNTEAFF. CDR3 coding DNA: TGTGCCATCAGTGTAGGAGGGAACACTGAAGCTTTCTTT.